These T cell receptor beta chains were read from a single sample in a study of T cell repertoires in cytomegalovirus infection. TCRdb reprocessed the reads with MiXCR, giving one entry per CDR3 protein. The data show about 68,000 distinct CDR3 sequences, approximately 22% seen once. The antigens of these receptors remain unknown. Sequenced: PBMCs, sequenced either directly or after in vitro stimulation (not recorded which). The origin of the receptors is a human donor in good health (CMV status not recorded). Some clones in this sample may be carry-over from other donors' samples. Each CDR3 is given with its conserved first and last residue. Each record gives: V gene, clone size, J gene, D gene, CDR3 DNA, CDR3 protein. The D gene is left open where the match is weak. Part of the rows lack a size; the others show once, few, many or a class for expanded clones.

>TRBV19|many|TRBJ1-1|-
TGTGCCAGTAGTGGGTATCGTGGGACACAAAACACTGAAGCTTTCTTT
CASSGYRGTQNTEAFF
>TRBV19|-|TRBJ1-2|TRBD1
TGTGCCACCACCGGGACAGGGAGGTACTATGGCTACACCTTC
CATTGTGRYYGYTF
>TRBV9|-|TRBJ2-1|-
TGTGCCAGCAGCCCCCGGGAGAGGTCCTACAATGAGCAGTTCTTC
CASSPRERSYNEQFF
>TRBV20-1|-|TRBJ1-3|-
TGCAGTGCTAGAGACTCTAGGGTTAGTGGAAACACCATATATTTT
CSARDSRVSGNTIYF
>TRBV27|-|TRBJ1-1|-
TGTGCCAGCAGTTTATCGGGGAATCTGAACACTGAAGCTTTCTTT
CASSLSGNLNTEAFF
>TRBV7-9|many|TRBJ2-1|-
TGTGCCAGCAGCTTCGGGCAGTACGATTACAATGAGCAGTTCTTC
CASSFGQYDYNEQFF
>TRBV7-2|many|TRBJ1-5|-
TGTGCCAGCAGCTTAGACGGGGGGGGCAATCAGCCCCAGCATTTT
CASSLDGGGNQPQHF
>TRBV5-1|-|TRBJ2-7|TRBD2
TGCGCCAGCAGCTTGAAGTCTAGCGGAAACTCTAGACACGAGCAGTACTTC
CASSLKSSGNSRHEQYF
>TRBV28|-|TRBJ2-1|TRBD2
TGTGCCAGCAGTTTAGTGGGAGGGCGGTACAATGAGCAGTTCTTC
CASSLVGGRYNEQFF
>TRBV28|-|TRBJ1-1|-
TGTGCCAGCAGTTTCATGGCTGAAGCTTTCTTT
CASSFMAEAFF
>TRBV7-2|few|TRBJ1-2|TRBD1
TGTGCCAGCAGCCTCAAGACAGGGGTTGGCTACACCTTC
CASSLKTGVGYTF
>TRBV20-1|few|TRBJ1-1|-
TGCAGTTCTACGGGGCAGGCAGACACTGAAGCTTTCTTT
CSSTGQADTEAFF
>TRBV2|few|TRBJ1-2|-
TGTGCCAGCAGCCCCAAAGGGACGCCGAACTATGGCTACACCTTC
CASSPKGTPNYGYTF
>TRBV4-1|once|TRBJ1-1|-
TGCGCCAGCAGCCGAAATTGGGCGGAGAACACTGAAGCTTTCTTT
CASSRNWAENTEAFF
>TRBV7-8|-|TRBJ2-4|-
TGTGCCAGCAGCTTAAGGTTGGCGGGCATTCAGTACTTC
CASSLRLAGIQYF
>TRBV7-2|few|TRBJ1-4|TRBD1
TGTGCCAGCAAACCGGGACAGGGGAGCGAAAAACTGTTTTTT
CASKPGQGSEKLFF
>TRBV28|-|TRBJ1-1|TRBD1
TGTGCCAGCAGTTTAAGACAGGGTTGGCGGACTGAAGCTTTCTTT
CASSLRQGWRTEAFF
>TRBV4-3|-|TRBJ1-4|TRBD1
TGCGCCAGCAGCGCACGACAGGGGGAAACTGAAAAACTGTTTTTT
CASSARQGETEKLFF
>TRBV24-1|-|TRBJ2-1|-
TGTGCCACCAGTGATCGAGCGGGTGCACCCTCCAATGAGCAGTTCTTC
CATSDRAGAPSNEQFF
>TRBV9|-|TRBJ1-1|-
TGTGCCAGCAGCGGGAGGGACACCCCCAGCCCTGAAGCTTTCTTT
CASSGRDTPSPEAFF
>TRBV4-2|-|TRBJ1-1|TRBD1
TGTGCCAGCAGCCAAGATTCGGACAGGCTCCAGCAAATGAACACTGAAGCTTTCTTT
CASSQDSDRLQQMNTEAFF
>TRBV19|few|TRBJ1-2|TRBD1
TGTGCCAGTAGCAGCGGACAGGGCGGCTATGGCTACACCTTC
CASSSGQGGYGYTF
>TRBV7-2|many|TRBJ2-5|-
TGTGCCAGCAACCTGGTCTGGGGGTACCAAGAGACCCAGTACTTC
CASNLVWGYQETQYF
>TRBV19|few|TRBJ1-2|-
TGTGCCAGTAGTGAATGGTATGGCTACACCTTC
CASSEWYGYTF
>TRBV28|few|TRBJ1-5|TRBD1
TGTGCCAGCAGTTTCGCAGGGGGCGGAAGCAATCAGCCCCAGCATTTT
CASSFAGGGSNQPQHF
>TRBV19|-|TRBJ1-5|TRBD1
TGTGCCAGTAGTATCTCAGGGGGAGGCAATCAGCCCCAGCATTTT
CASSISGGGNQPQHF
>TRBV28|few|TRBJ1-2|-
TGTGCCAGCAGTTTGATGGGGGCGTGGGGTGGCTACACCTTC
CASSLMGAWGGYTF
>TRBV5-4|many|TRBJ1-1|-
TGTGCCAGCAGCTTGAAGCCCCTCAGGACACTACCAAACACTGAAGCTTTCTTT
CASSLKPLRTLPNTEAFF
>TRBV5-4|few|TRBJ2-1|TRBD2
TGTGCCAGCAGCGGCTGGGGGGGTAGGGGTTACAATGAGCAGTTCTTC
CASSGWGGRGYNEQFF
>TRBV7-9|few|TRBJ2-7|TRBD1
TGTGCCAGCAGTCCGACAGGGGTGGGTGGCGAGCAGTACTTC
CASSPTGVGGEQYF
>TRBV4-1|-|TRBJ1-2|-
TGCGCCAGCAGCCCTCCCAATGCATTTCGTGGCCACACCTTC
CASSPPNAFRGHTF
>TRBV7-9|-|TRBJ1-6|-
TGTGCCAGCAGCTTAGAGGGCCAGTTTTATAATTCACCCCTCCACTTT
CASSLEGQFYNSPLHF
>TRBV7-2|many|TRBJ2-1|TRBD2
TGTGCCAGCAGCGCTCCGGGACTAGGGATTGAGCAGTTCTTC
CASSAPGLGIEQFF
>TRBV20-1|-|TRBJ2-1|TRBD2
TGCAGTGCTAGATATACCGGGCGGGGGTACAATGAGCAGTTCTTC
CSARYTGRGYNEQFF
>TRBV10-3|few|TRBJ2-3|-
TGTGCCATCATGTCAGTGGGTACGCAGTATTTT
CAIMSVGTQYF
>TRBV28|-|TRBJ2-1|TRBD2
TGTGCCAGCACCCCGGGACTAGCCCTACATGAGCAGTTCTTC
CASTPGLALHEQFF
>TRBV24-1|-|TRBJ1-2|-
TGTGCCACCAGTGATTTTGTTGGCTATGGCTACACCTTC
CATSDFVGYGYTF
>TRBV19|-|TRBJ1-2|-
TGTGCCAGTAGTATTGAGTCCCCGTCGGGAGGCTACACCTTC
CASSIESPSGGYTF
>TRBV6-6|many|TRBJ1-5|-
TGTGCCAGCAGTTACGGCAGGGGAGGCAATCAGCCCCAGCATTTT
CASSYGRGGNQPQHF
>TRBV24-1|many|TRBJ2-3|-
TGTGCCACCAGTGGGACCACAGATACGCAGTATTTT
CATSGTTDTQYF
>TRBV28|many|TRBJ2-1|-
TGTGCCAGCAGTCCTAACAGGCCCTACAATGAGCAGTTCTTC
CASSPNRPYNEQFF
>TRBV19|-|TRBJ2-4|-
TGTGCCAGTAGTATATCAGCAGGGCTAGCCAAAAACATTCAGTACTTC
CASSISAGLAKNIQYF
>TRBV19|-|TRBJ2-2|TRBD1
TGTGCCAGCGGGGACAGACCACACCGGGAGCTGTTTTTT
CASGDRPHRELFF
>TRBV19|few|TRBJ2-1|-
TGTGCCAGTAGTACAAGACTAGATGAGCAGTTCTTC
CASSTRLDEQFF
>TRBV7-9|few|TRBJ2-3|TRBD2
TGTGCCAGCAGCCCAGGACTAGCGGGAGTGGCGGATACGCAGTATTTT
CASSPGLAGVADTQYF
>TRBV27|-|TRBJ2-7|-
TGTGCCAGCAGTTTATCGAGCACCTACGAGCAGTACTTC
CASSLSSTYEQYF
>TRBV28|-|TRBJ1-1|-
TGTGCCAGCAGCCGGGGGAGTGAAGCTTTCTTT
CASSRGSEAFF
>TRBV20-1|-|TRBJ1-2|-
TGCAGTGCTAGATCCCCCCCAGAGTATGGCTACACCTTC
CSARSPPEYGYTF
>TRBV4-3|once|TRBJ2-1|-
TGCGCCAGCAGCCAAGAAGGAGGGTATAATGAGCAGTTCTTC
CASSQEGGYNEQFF
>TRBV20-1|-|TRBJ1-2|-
TGCAGTGCTACTACCGGCAGGGCACGGGGGGGCTACACCTTC
CSATTGRARGGYTF
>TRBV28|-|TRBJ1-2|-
TGTGCCAGCACTCCTGGGCAGTTACCAAGGGGCTACACCTTC
CASTPGQLPRGYTF
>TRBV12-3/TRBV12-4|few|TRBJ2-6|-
TGTGCCAGCAGTCAAGGTTGGGGGTCTAGCTCTGGGGCCAACGTCCTGACTTTC
CASSQGWGSSSGANVLTF
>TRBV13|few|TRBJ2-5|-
TGTGCCAGCAGCTCGAACAGCTGGTACCAAGAGACCCAGTACTTC
CASSSNSWYQETQYF
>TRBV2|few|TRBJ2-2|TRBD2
TGTGCCAGCACCGGACTAGCGGGAGGTGGAGCCGGGGAGCTGTTTTTT
CASTGLAGGGAGELFF
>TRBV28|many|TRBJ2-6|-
TGTGCCAGCAGTTCGTCCGGGCCCTCTTCTGGGGCCAACGTCCTGACTTTC
CASSSSGPSSGANVLTF
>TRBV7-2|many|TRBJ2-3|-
TGTGCCAGCAGCTTGGGGAATCAAGGGGCAGATACGCAGTATTTT
CASSLGNQGADTQYF
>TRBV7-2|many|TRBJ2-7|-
TGTGCCAGCAGCTTAGAGGGGACGCCGCCCTACGAGCAGTACTTC
CASSLEGTPPYEQYF
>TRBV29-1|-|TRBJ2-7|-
TGCAGCGTTGAAGAGGGGTCGGGGTCCTACGAGCAGTACTTC
CSVEEGSGSYEQYF
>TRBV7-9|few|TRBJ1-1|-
TGTGCCAGCAGCTTAGGGCAGCAGAACACTGAAGCTTTCTTT
CASSLGQQNTEAFF
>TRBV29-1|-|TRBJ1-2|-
TGCAGCGTTGACACAGGGAAGAACTATGGCTACACCTTC
CSVDTGKNYGYTF